The T cell receptor beta chain under discussion was sequenced for a study of T cell repertoires in cytomegalovirus infection. On the study more broadly: CMV epitopes, recently identified HLA-C-restricted and well-studied HLA-B-restricted, were used. Findings and caveats of the study: In two of eight donors, the top clonotype was HLA-C-restricted CMV-specific.

CDR3 length: 13 residues. Trimming at V came to 6 bases and at J to 6 bases, leaving 6 bases not matched to a gene. In regard to this clonotype: The target antigen is unknown.

TCRdb re-analysed the reads in MiXCR, keeping a single row per CDR3 protein. The table lists 360,000 or so distinct CDR3 sequences, around a third of them singletons, with approximately 12% in the top ten. The sample consisted of cultured PBMCs, taken from culture after CMV antigen stimulation. This TCR derives from a human donor in good health (CMV status not recorded). Some clones in this sample may be carry-over from other donors' samples. This chain joins TRBV12-3 or TRBV12-4 and TRBJ1-1, with 8 bases aligning to TRBD1. CDR3 sequence: CASRRTGMPEAFF. Here the CDR3 DNA reads TGTGCCAGCAGGCGGACAGGGATGCCTGAAGCTTTCTTT.